This TCR beta chain was recorded in a study of T cell clonotyping in hematopoietic cell transplantation. Study background: Recipients' pretransplant samples followed cytoreduction. General study points: Few recipient clonotypes overlapped donors; over 95% were de novo at given depth. Higher Inverse Simpson Index values in graft donor and pretransplant recipient predicted broader posttransplant TCR diversity.

Comments on this clone: No antigen is known for it.

Indicated time point: recipient sample about 28 days before transplant, after cytoreduction. Germline CDR1 and CDR2: SGDLS and YYNGEE. V gave up 3 bases and J gave up 3 bases, with 30 bases separating them. The CDR3 covers 21 residues. Some clones are missing from TCRdb's copy, which holds only in-frame ones; the method was immunoSEQ multiplex PCR. This table holds about 11,000 clones, roughly 90% found once. The receptor was isolated from a woman in her thirties or forties with acute myeloid leukemia. Some clones in this sample may be carry-over from other donors' samples. This chain connects TRBV9 to TRBJ2-2, with D perhaps TRBD1 or TRBD2 (5 bases each). Here the sequenced sample was peripheral blood mononuclear cells, taken before stem cell transplant. CDR3 coding DNA: TGTGCCAGCAGCGCGGGGAAAATCTTCAGGGACCGGATGACGGACACCGGGGAGCTGTTTTTT. It translates to CASSAGKIFRDRMTDTGELFF.